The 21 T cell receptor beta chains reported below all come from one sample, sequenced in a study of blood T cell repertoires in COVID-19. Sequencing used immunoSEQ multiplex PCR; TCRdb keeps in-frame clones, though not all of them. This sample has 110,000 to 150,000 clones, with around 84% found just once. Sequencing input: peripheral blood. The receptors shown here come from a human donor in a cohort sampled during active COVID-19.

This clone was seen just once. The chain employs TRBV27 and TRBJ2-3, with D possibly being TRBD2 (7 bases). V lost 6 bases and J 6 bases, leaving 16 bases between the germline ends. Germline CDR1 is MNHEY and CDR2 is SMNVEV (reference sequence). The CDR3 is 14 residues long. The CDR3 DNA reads TGTGCCAGCAGGCGGGGGCCCCCACTTGATACGCAGTATTTT. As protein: CASRRGPPLDTQYF.

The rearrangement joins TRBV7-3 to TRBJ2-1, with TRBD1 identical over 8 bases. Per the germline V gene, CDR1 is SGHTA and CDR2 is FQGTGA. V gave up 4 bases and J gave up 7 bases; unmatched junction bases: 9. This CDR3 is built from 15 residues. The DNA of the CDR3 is TGTGCCAGCAGCTCCCAGACAGGGGCGATGAATGAGCAGTTCTTC. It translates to CASSSQTGAMNEQFF. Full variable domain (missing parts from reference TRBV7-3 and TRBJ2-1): GAGVSQTPSNKVTEKGKYVELRCDPISGHTALYWYRQSLGQGPEFLIYFQGTGAADDSGLPNDRFFAVRPEGSVSTLKIQRTERGDSAVYLCASSSQTGAMNEQFFGPGTRLTVL.

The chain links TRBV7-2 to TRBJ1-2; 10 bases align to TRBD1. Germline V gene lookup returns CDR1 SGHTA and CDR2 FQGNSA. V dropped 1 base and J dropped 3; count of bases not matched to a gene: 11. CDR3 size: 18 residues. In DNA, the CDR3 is TGTGCCAGCAGCTTAGAGAGGACAGGGGGGGTCTTTGACTATGGCTACACCTTC. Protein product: CASSLERTGGVFDYGYTF.

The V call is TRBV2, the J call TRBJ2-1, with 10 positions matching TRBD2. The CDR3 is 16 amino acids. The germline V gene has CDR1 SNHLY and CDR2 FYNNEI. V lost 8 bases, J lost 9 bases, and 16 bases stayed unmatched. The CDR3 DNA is TGTGCCAGCCTGGGTTGGGGGGGACTAGCGTTAGGTGAGCAGTTCTTC. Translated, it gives CASLGWGGLALGEQFF.

CDR3 region: CASSLSTGEHYGYTF. The CDR3 DNA follows: TGTGCCAGCAGTTTATCGACAGGGGAACACTATGGCTACACCTTC. V usage is TRBV27 and J usage is TRBJ1-2; 8 nucleotides agree with TRBD1. CDR1 and CDR2 from the germline V gene are MNHEY and SMNVEV (reference sequence). The CDR3 sequence is 15 residues long. V lost 0 bases to trimming and J lost 3 bases; unmatched junction nucleotides: 3.

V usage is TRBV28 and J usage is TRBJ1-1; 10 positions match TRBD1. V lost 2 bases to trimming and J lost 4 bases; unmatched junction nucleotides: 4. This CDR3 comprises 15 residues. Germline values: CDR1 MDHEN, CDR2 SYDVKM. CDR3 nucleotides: TGTGCCAGCAGTTTAGCGGGACAGGGGTCCACTGAAGCTTTCTTT. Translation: CASSLAGQGSTEAFF.

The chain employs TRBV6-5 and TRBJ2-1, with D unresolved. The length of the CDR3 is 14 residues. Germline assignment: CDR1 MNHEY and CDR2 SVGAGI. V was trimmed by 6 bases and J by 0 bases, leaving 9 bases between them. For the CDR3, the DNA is TGTGCCAGCAGGTGGGCTGGCTCCTACAATGAGCAGTTCTTC. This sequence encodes CASRWAGSYNEQFF.

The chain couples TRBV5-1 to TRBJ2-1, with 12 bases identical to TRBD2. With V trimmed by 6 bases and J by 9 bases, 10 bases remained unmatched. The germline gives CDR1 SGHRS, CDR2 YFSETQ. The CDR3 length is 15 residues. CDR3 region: CASTLLAGGQGEQFF. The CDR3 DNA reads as TGCGCCAGCACCCTTCTAGCGGGGGGGCAGGGTGAGCAGTTCTTC.

CDR3 bases: TGTGCCAGCAGTTTATCGAGAGGCGGAGGTGAGCAGTTCTTC. Translating gives CASSLSRGGGEQFF. This sequence joins TRBV27 and TRBJ2-1; D possibly corresponds to TRBD2 (5 bases). The germline CDR1 and CDR2 sequences are MNHEY and SMNVEV (reference sequence). The V gene lost 0 bases and the J gene lost 9 bases, with 12 bases spanning the gap. CDR3 length: 14 residues.

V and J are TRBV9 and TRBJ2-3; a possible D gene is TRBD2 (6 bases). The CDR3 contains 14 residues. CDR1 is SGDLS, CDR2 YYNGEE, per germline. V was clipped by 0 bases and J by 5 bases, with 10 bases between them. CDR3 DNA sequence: TGTGCCAGCAGCGTAGCGGGGGATAAAGATACGCAGTATTTT. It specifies CASSVAGDKDTQYF. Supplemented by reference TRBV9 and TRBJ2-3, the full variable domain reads DSGVTQTPKHLITATGQRVTLRCSPRSGDLSVYWYQQSLDQGLQFLIQYYNGEERAKGNILERFSAQQFPDLHSELNLSSLELGDSALYFCASSVAGDKDTQYFGPGTRLTVL.

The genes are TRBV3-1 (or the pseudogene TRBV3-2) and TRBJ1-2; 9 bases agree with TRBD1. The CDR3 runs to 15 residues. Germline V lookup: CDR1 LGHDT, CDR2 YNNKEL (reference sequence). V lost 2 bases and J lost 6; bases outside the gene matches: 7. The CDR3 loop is CASSQLNRGQDGYTF. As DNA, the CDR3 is TGTGCCAGCAGCCAACTTAACAGGGGGCAAGATGGCTACACCTTC.

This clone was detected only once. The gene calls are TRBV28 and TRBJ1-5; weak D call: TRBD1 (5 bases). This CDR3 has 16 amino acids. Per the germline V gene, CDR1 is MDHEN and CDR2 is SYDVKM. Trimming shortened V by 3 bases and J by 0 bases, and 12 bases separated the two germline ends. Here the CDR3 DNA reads TGTGCCAGCAGTTTGTCGACCAGGGTTAGCAATCAGCCCCAGCATTTT. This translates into CASSLSTRVSNQPQHF.

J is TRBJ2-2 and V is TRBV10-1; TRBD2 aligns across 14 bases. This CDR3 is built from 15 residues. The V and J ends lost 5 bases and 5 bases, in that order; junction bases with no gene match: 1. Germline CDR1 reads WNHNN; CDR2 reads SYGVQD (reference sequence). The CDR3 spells CASSRTSGGTGELFF. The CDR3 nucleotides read TGCGCCAGCAGTCGGACTAGCGGGGGGACCGGGGAGCTGTTTTTT.

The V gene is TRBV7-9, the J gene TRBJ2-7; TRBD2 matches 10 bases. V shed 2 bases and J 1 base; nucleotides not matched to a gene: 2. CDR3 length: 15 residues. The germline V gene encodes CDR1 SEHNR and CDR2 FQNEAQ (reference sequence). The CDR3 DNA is TGTGCCAGCAGCTTAACTAGCGGGGCGTCCTACGAGCAGTACTTC. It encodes CASSLTSGASYEQYF.

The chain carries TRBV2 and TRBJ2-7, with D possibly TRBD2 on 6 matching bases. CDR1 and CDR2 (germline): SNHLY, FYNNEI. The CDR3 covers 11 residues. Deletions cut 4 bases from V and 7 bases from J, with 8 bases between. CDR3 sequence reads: CASSVAGEQYF. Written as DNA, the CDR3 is TGTGCCAGCAGTGTGGCGGGAGAGCAGTACTTC. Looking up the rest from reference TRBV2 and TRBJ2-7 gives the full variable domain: EPEVTQTPSHQVTQMGQEVILRCVPISNHLYFYWYRQILGQKVEFLVSFYNNEISEKSEIFDDQFSVERPDGSNFTLKIRSTKLEDSAMYFCASSVAGEQYFGPGTRLTVT.

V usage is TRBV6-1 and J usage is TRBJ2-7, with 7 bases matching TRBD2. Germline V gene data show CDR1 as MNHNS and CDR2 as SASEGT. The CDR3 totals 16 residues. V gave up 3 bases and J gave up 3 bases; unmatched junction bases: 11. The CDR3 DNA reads TGTGCCAGCAGTGATTTTGCAGCGGGATCGTACTACGAGCAGTACTTC. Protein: CASSDFAAGSYYEQYF.

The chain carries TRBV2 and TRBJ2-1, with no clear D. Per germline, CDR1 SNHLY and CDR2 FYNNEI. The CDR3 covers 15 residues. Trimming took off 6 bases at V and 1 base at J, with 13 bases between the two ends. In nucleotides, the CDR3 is TGTGCCAGCAGAACCGGCCCGGAGTCCTACAATGAGCAGTTCTTC. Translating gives CASRTGPESYNEQFF. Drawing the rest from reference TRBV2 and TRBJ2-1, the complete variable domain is EPEVTQTPSHQVTQMGQEVILRCVPISNHLYFYWYRQILGQKVEFLVSFYNNEISEKSEIFDDQFSVERPDGSNFTLKIRSTKLEDSAMYFCASRTGPESYNEQFFGPGTRLTVL.

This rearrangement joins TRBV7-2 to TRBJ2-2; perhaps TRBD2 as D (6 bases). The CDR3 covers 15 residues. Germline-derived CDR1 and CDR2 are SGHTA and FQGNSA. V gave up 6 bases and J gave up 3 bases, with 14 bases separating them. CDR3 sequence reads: CASRPQGLDTGELFF. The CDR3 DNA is TGTGCCAGCAGACCCCAGGGACTTGACACCGGGGAGCTGTTTTTT. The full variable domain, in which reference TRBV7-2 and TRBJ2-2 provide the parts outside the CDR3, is GAGVSQSPSNKVTEKGKDVELRCDPISGHTALYWYRQSLGQGLEFLIYFQGNSAPDKSGLPSDRFSAERTGGSVSTLTIQRTQQEDSAVYLCASRPQGLDTGELFFGEGSRLTVL.

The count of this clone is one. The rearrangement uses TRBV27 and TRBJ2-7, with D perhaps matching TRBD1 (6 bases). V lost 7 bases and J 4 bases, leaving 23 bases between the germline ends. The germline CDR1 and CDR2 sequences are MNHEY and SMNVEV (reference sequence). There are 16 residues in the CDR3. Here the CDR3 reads CASTTKGHPAPYEQYF. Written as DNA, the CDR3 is TGTGCCAGCACCACCAAGGGACACCCGGCACCATACGAGCAGTACTTC.

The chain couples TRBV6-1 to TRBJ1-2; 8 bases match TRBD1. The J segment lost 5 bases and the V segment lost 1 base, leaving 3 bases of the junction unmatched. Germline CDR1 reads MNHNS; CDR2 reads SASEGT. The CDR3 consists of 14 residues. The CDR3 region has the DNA TGTGCCAGCAGTGAAGGACAGGGGTTTTATGGCTACACCTTC. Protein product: CASSEGQGFYGYTF.

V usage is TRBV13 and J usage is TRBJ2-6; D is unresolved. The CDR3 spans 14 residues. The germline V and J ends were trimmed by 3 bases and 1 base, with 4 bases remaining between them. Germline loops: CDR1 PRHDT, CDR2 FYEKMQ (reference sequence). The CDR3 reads CASSFPSGANVLTF. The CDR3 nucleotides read TGTGCCAGCAGCTTCCCTTCTGGGGCCAACGTCCTGACTTTC.